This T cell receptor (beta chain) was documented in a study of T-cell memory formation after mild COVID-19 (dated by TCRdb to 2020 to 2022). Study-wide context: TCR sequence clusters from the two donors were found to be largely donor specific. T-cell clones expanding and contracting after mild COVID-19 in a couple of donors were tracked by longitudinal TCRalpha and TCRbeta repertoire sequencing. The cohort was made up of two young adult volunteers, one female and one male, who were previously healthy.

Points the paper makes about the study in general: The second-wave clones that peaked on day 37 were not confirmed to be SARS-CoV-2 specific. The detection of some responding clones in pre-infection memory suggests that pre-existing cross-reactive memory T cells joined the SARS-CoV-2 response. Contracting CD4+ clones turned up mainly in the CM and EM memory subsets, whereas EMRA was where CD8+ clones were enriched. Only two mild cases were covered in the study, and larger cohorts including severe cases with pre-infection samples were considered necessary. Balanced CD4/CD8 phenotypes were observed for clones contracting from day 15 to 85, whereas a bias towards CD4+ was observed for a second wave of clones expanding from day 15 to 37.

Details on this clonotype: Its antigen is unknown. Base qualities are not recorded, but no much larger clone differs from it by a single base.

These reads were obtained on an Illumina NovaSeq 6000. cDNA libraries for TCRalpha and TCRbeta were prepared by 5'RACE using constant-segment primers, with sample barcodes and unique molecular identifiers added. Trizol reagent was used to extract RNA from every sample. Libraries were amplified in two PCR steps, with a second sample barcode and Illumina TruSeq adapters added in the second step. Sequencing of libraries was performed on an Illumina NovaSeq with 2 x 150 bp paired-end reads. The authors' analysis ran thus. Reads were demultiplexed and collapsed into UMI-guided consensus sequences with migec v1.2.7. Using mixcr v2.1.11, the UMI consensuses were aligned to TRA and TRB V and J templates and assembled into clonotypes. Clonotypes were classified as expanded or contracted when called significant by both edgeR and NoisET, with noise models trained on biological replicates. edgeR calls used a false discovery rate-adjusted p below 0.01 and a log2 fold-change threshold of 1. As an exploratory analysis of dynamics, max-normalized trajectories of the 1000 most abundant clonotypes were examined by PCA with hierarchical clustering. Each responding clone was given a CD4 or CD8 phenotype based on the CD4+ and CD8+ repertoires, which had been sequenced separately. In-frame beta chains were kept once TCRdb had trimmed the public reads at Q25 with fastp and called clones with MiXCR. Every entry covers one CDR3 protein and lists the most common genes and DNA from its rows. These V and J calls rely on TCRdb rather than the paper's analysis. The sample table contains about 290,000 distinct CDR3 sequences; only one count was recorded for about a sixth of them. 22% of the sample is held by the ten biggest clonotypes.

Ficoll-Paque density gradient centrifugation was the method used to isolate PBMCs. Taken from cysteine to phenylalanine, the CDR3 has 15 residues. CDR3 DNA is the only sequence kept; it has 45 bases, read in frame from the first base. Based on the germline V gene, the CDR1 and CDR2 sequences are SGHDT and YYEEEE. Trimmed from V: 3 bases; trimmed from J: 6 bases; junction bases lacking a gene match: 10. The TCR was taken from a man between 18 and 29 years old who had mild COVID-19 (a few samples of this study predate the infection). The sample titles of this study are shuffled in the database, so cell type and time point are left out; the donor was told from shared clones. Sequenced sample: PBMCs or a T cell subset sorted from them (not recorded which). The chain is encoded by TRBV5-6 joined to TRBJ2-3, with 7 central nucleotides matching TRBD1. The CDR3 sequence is CASSWDSWTPDTQYF. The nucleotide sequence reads TGTGCCAGCAGCTGGGACAGCTGGACCCCTGATACGCAGTATTTT.